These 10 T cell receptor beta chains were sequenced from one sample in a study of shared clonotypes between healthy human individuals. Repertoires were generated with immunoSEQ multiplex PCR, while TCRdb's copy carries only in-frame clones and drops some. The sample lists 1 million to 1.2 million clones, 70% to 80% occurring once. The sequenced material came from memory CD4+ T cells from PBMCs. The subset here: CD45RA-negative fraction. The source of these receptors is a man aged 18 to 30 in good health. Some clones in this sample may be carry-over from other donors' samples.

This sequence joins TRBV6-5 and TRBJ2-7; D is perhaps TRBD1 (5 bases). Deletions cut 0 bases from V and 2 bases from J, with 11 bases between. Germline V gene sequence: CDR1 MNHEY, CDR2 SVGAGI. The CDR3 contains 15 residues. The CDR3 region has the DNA TGTGCCAGCAGTTACTCGAAGGGGTCCCCCTACGAGCAGTACTTC. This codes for CASSYSKGSPYEQYF.

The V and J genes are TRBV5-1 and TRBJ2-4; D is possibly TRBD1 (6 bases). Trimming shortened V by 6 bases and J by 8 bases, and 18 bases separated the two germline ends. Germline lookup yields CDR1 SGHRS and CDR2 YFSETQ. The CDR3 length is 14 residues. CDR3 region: CASNQGNAWDIQYF. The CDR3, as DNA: TGCGCCAGCAACCAGGGGAACGCTTGGGACATTCAGTACTTC.

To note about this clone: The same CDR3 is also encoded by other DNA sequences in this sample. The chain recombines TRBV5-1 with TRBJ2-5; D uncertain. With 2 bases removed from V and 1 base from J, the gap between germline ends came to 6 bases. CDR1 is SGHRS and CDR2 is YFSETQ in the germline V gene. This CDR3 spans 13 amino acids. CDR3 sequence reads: CASSFGPQETQYF. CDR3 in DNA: TGCGCCAGCAGCTTTGGACCCCAAGAGACCCAGTACTTC.

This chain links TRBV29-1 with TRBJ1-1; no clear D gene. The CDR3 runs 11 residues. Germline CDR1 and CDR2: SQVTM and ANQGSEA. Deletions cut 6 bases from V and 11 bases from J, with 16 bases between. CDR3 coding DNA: TGCAGCGTAGAATGGGGTAGTCGGGCTTTCTTT. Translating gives CSVEWGSRAFF.

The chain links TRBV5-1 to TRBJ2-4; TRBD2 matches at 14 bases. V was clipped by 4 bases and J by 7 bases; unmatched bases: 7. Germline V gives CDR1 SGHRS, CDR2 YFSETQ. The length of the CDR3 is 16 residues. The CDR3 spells CASSPGLAGGENIQYF. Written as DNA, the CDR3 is TGCGCCAGCAGCCCCGGACTAGCGGGGGGAGAGAACATTCAGTACTTC.

DNA of the CDR3: TGCGCCAGCAGCCGGACGTTCTACGAGCAGTACTTC. Translated: CASSRTFYEQYF. The genes are TRBV5-1 and TRBJ2-7, with D hard to call. This CDR3 region has 12 residues. Germline V gene sequence: CDR1 SGHRS, CDR2 YFSETQ. Deletions cut 4 bases from V and 3 bases from J, with 8 bases between.

The CDR3 region is CASSLSSYNEQFF. CDR3 sequence (DNA): TGTGCCAGCAGCCTCAGCTCCTACAATGAGCAGTTCTTC. This rearrangement joins TRBV9 to TRBJ2-1; D gene ambiguous. Between the trimmed V and J ends, which lost 4 bases and 0 bases, there was a span of 5 bases. The length of the CDR3 is 13 residues. The germline gives CDR1 SGDLS, CDR2 YYNGEE.

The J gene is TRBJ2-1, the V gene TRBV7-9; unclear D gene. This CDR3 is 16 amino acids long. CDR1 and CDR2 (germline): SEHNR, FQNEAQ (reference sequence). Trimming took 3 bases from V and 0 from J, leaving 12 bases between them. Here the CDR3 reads CASSLLRMSSYNEQFF. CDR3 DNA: TGTGCCAGCAGCTTGTTGCGGATGAGCTCCTACAATGAGCAGTTCTTC.

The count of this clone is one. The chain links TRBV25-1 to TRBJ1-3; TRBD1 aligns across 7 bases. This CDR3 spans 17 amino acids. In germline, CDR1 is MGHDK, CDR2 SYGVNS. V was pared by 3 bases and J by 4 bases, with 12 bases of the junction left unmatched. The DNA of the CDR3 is TGTGCCAGCAGTGACCCCGGGACAGTGGGACTGGGAAACACCATATATTTT. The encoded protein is CASSDPGTVGLGNTIYF. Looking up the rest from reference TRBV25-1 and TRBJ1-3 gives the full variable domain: EADIYQTPRYLVIGTGKKITLECSQTMGHDKMYWYQQDPGMELHLIHYSYGVNSTEKGDLSSESTVSRIRTEHFPLTLESARPSHTSQYLCASSDPGTVGLGNTIYFGEGSWLTVV.

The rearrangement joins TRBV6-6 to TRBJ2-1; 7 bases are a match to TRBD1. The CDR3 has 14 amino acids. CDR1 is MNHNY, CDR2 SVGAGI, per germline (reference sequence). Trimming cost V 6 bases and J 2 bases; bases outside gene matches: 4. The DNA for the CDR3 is TGTGCCAGCAGCGACAGGGATACCTACAATGAGCAGTTCTTC. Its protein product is CASSDRDTYNEQFF.